This TCR beta chain was profiled in a study of Ad26.COV2.S vaccination and SARS-CoV-2 variants (dated by TCRdb to about 2021). Study-level background: Vaccine-arm donors came from COV1001, a multicentre, randomized, double-blind, placebo-controlled phase I-IIa trial of Ad26.COV2.S in healthy adults. Ad26.COV2.S was given intramuscularly at 5x10^10 or 1x10^11 viral particles, as a single shot or as two shots 56 days apart. Investigators remained blinded to trial group allocation during experiments and outcome assessment. Trial participants were randomized into five groups of five, in which low-dose or high-dose Ad26.COV2.S was given once or twice, or placebo was given on both occasions. A total of about 30 samples were included in the TCR-sequenced set, comprising roughly 19 Ad26.COV2.S vaccine recipients, 5 placebo recipients and 8 SARS-CoV-2 convalescent individuals. TCRbeta repertoire sequencing served as the tool for gauging how specific and how broad the SARS-CoV-2-reactive T cell receptors were following Ad26.COV2.S vaccination. General findings and caveats noted by the study authors: The authors noted that the TCR breadth and depth analyses may have underestimated total T cell responses. After vaccination, spike-specific CD8+ and CD4+ T cell responses were reported to show substantial breadth. Spike-specific TCR breadth was higher in Ad26.COV2.S recipients than in placebo recipients (P = 0.0014). Vaccine and placebo recipients had similar non-spike TCR breadth, a finding consistent with the vaccine containing only spike. The study was not powered for comparison of responses between vaccine doses or regimens.

The immunoSEQ Assay was used to sequence TCRbeta CDR3 regions. After extraction, genomic DNA underwent amplification by bias-controlled multiplex PCR, followed by high-throughput sequencing. Per the authors' processing: Collapsing and filtering of sequences were performed to quantify the absolute abundance of each unique TCRbeta CDR3 region. T cell fraction was estimated by normalization of TCRbeta template counts to usable DNA, with usable DNA being measured through amplification of reference genes present in all nucleated cells. Repertoire TCRs were annotated as SARS-CoV-2-specific by exact matching of V gene, CDR3 amino acid sequence and J gene to a known reactive TCR set. MIRA supplied the reference SARS-CoV-2 TCR set, which was filtered for enrichment in COVID-19-positive ImmuneCODE repertoires so that public or cross-reactive TCRs were removed. Drawing on the MIRA antigens, annotated TCRs were analysed further at the level of specific ORF or position within ORF. Depth was the summed frequency of annotated unique rearrangements, while breadth was defined as annotated unique rearrangements over total unique productive rearrangements. Two-sided Wilcoxon rank-sum tests were applied when comparing TCR breadth between groups. TCRdb limited this immuneACCESS table to in-frame rearrangements with V and J called. A share of clones is missing; checked studies link under half to unresolved V genes, and the rest is unexplained. That table furnishes V, J and clone size, whereas the DNA furnished D and trimming. Present in this sample are hundreds of thousands of clones, approximately 89% of which were seen just once. Clones ranked in the top ten supply around 3.5% of the sample.

The intended sense of this specimen's treatment or condition label: around 19 received Ad26.COV2.S at low or high dose, single or two shots; about 5 received placebo; per-sample allocation not given. For vaccine and placebo recipients, repertoires were sequenced using samples collected on day 63 after the first injection. Cohort 1b enrolled about two dozen adults aged 18-55 years at a single site in Boston, USA, between 29 July and 7 August 2020. Ad26.COV2.S consisted of a replication-incompetent adenovirus type 26 vector by which a prefusion-stabilized SARS-CoV-2 spike protein from the original Wuhan strain was expressed. The CDR3 numbers 14 residues from cysteine through phenylalanine. The retained sequence is limited to the CDR3, 42 bases, with the frame set at the first base. Trimming takes 4 bases off V and 2 bases off J; junction bases not matched to a gene: 5. From the germline V gene (reference sequence), CDR1 is GTSNPN and CDR2 is SVGIG.

Remarks on this clone: No cognate antigen has been identified for it. It has no much larger one-base neighbor in the sample; base qualities were not kept.

The source of this sequence is a person aged 18-60 years who received the Ad26.COV2.S COVID-19 vaccine or a placebo. The sequence joins TRBV30 to TRBJ1-3, with 7 bases aligning to TRBD1. The source material was peripheral blood, sampled in a trial of Ad26.COV2.S vaccine versus placebo. The encoded CDR3 is CAWKGAGAGNTIYF. The nucleotides read TGTGCCTGGAAGGGGGCGGGGGCTGGAAACACCATATATTTT. Extended through the reference TRBV30 and TRBJ1-3 proteins, this CDR3 yields the full variable domain: SQTIHQWPATLVQPVGSPLSLECTVEGTSNPNLYWYRQAAGRGLQLLFYSVGIGQISSEVPQNLSASRPQDRQFILSSKKLLLSDSGFYLCAWKGAGAGNTIYFGEGSWLTVV.